A single sample is the source of the 26 T cell receptor beta chains below, sequenced in a study of cytomegalovirus exposure and HLA in healthy donors. Primers for the PCR totalled 60 Vbeta and 13 Jbeta. This table comes from immunoSEQ multiplex PCR, and its TCRdb copy is limited to in-frame clones, with some not included. The table has some 78,000 clones, under 90% seen once. Material for sequencing was PBMCs. All receptors derive from a man over 45 in good health and CMV-seropositive.

The V call is TRBV6-6, the J call TRBJ2-5; unclear D gene. Deletions cut 6 bases from V and 3 bases from J, with 11 bases between. CDR1 and CDR2 (germline): MNHNY, SVGAGI (reference sequence). This CDR3 spans 13 amino acids. The CDR3 reads CASSQRVEETQYF. The DNA of the CDR3 is TGTGCCAGCAGCCAACGAGTGGAAGAGACCCAGTACTTC.

CDR3 nucleotides: TGTGCCAGCAGTGCAGGGTCCTACGAGCAGTACTTC. Translated, it gives CASSAGSYEQYF. The chain carries TRBV2 and TRBJ2-7; D possibly corresponds to TRBD1 (5 bases). Germline lookup yields CDR1 SNHLY and CDR2 FYNNEI. CDR3 size: 12 residues. Trimming took off 4 bases at V and 1 base at J, with 5 bases between the two ends.

As to this clone: At one of its ends the junction is not consistent with the germline gene, which may arise from a read error. The rearrangement uses TRBV15 and TRBJ2-7; the match to TRBD1 covers 12 bases. Germline CDR1 is LNHNV and CDR2 is YYDKDF (reference sequence). The CDR3 spans 14 residues. In nucleotides, the CDR3 is TGTGCCACCAGCAGAGATAAGGGACAGGGGGCCTCCACCTTC. Protein product: CATSRDKGQGASTF. The full variable domain, with the rest looked up from reference TRBV15 and TRBJ2-7, is DAMVIQNPRYQVTQFGKPVTLSCSQTLNHNVMYWYQQKSSQAPKLLFHYYDKDFNNEADTPDNFQSRRPNTSFCFLDIRSPGLGDTAMYLCATSRDKGQGASTFGPGTRLTVT.

The V call is TRBV5-4, the J call TRBJ1-4; 9 bases are a match to TRBD1. Germline values: CDR1 SGHNT, CDR2 YYREEE (reference sequence). The CDR3 contains 14 residues. Unmatched junction bases numbered 6, after V lost 4 bases and J lost 8 bases. The chain's CDR3 is CASSRDRVHEKLFF. The CDR3 nucleotides are TGTGCCAGCAGCAGGGACAGGGTTCACGAAAAACTGTTTTTT.

V gene TRBV10-3 combines with J gene TRBJ1-2; possible D gene TRBD1, 5 bases. CDR1 is ENHRY and CDR2 is SYGVKD in the germline V gene. The CDR3 has 19 amino acids. V was cut by 0 bases and J by 0 bases, with 20 bases left in between. DNA for the CDR3: TGTGCCATCAGTGAGTCCGGCAGCGGGGAAGGGACTTCTAACTATGGCTACACCTTC. This codes for CAISESGSGEGTSNYGYTF.

This clone has just one count. The V and J genes are TRBV11-2 and TRBJ2-7; TRBD1 matches 10 bases. The germline CDR1 and CDR2 sequences are SGHAT and FQNNGV. The J segment lost 1 base and the V segment lost 4 bases, leaving 7 bases of the junction unmatched. This CDR3 has 16 residues. Here the CDR3 DNA reads TGTGCCAGCAGCTCGACAGGGGGCGCGGGGTCCTACGAGCAGTACTTC. The encoded protein is CASSSTGGAGSYEQYF. The full variable domain, its missing parts supplied by reference TRBV11-2 and TRBJ2-7, is EAGVAQSPRYKIIEKRQSVAFWCNPISGHATLYWYQQILGQGPKLLIQFQNNGVVDDSQLPKDRFSAERLKGVDSTLKIQPAKLEDSAVYLCASSSTGGAGSYEQYFGPGTRLTVT.

A single count supports this clone. The chain combines TRBV7-9 with TRBJ1-6; the match to TRBD1 covers 11 bases. Losses at the gene ends were 5 bases for V and 8 bases for J; bases not matched to a gene: 8. The CDR3 extends over 16 amino acids. The germline gives CDR1 SEHNR, CDR2 FQNEAQ (reference sequence). The DNA for the CDR3 is TGTGCCAGCAGCAGAAGGGACAGGGGGACATATTCACCCCTCCACTTT. Encoded protein: CASSRRDRGTYSPLHF.

This clone came up once. V is TRBV19 and J is TRBJ2-7; 7 nucleotides line up with TRBD1. The V gene end was trimmed by 1 base and the J gene end by 3 bases; junction bases not matched to a gene: 6. From germline, CDR1 is LNHDA and CDR2 SQIVND (reference sequence). The CDR3 is 15 amino acids. The CDR3 sequence is CASSIVRQGRYEQYF. CDR3 nucleotides: TGTGCCAGTAGTATAGTCCGACAGGGACGCTACGAGCAGTACTTC.

This clone showed up just a few times. A far larger clone is one base from this, pointing to a likely read error. The rearrangement links TRBV5-6 to TRBJ1-1; D ambiguous. Germline lookup yields CDR1 SGHDT and CDR2 YYEEEE. Trimming left V 1 base short and J 10 bases short, with 8 bases between. This CDR3 comprises 11 residues. Here the CDR3 DNA reads TGTGCCAGCAGCTTGAACGGAGGAGCTTTCTTT. It encodes CASSLNGGAFF.

The chain has TRBV6-1 and TRBJ2-7, with 8 bases that match TRBD2. Germline V gene lookup returns CDR1 MNHNS and CDR2 SASEGT. V was pared by 10 bases and J by 0 bases, with 8 bases of the junction left unmatched. The CDR3 has 14 amino acids. The CDR3: CAISLAVTSYEQYF. Written as DNA, the CDR3 is TGTGCCATCTCACTAGCGGTGACCTCCTACGAGCAGTACTTC.

The chain uses TRBV7-2 and TRBJ2-5, with D perhaps TRBD1 (6 bases). The J call may not be correct, given that the DNA end is closer to TRBJ2-7. This CDR3 region has 15 residues. Germline values: CDR1 SGHTA, CDR2 FQGNSA. CDR3: CASSLWAGETYEQYF. In nucleotides, the CDR3 is TGTGCCAGCAGCTTATGGGCAGGGGAAACGTACGAGCAGTACTTC.

The table lists this clone with a count of one. The chain combines TRBV6-1 with TRBJ2-7; a possible D gene is TRBD1 (6 bases). Germline V gene data show CDR1 as MNHNS and CDR2 as SASEGT. CDR3 length: 15 amino acids. V lost 5 bases, J lost 5 bases, and 19 bases lay in between. The CDR3 loop reads CASSPLLTGNDEQYF. In DNA form, the CDR3 reads TGTGCCAGCAGTCCCCTATTAACAGGGAACGACGAGCAGTACTTC.

The chain uses TRBV6-8 and TRBJ2-1; 7 bases are shared with TRBD1. Germline lookup yields CDR1 MNHGY and CDR2 SAAAGT. V was clipped by 2 bases and J by 5 bases; unmatched bases: 12. This CDR3 region has 17 residues. The CDR3 DNA follows: TGTGCCAGCAGTTACCCCTGCATTTTAGGGGGCCACAATGAGCAGTTCTTC. Protein product: CASSYPCILGGHNEQFF.

V gene TRBV28 combines with J gene TRBJ1-5, with TRBD1 identical over 7 bases. J lost 3 bases, V lost 7 bases, and 12 bases had no gene match. The CDR3 is made up of 16 amino acids. Germline CDR1 MDHEN, CDR2 SYDVKM. The CDR3 reads CASTTDRNRHNQPQHF. In nucleotides, the CDR3 is TGTGCCAGCACCACGGACAGGAACCGTCACAATCAGCCCCAGCATTTT.

Note on this clone: At one end the junction does not follow the germline gene, possibly because of a read error. The V call is TRBV2, the J call TRBJ2-4; 7 positions match TRBD2. CDR1 is SNHLY and CDR2 is FYNNEI in the germline V gene. The CDR3 extends over 16 amino acids. The CDR3 sequence is CASSELVGGITNSQYF. The CDR3 DNA reads as TGTGCCAGCAGTGAATTGGTGGGAGGGATTACAAACAGTCAGTACTTC.

The V and J genes are TRBV6-5 and TRBJ2-3; 8 nucleotides agree with TRBD1. Per germline, CDR1 MNHEY and CDR2 SVGAGI. CDR3 length: 14 amino acids. Unmatched junction bases numbered 1, after V lost 2 bases and J lost 3 bases. This CDR3 reads CASSYRQGTDTQYF. The DNA of the CDR3 is TGTGCCAGCAGTTACCGACAGGGGACAGATACGCAGTATTTT.

J is TRBJ2-1 and V is TRBV9; tentatively, D is TRBD2 (6 bases). The V gene's germline CDR1 is SGDLS and CDR2 YYNGEE. V was trimmed by 4 bases and J by 6 bases, leaving 26 bases between them. This CDR3 region has 18 residues. Written as DNA, the CDR3 is TGTGCCAGCAGCTTATTAAAAACTGCCGGGACTGGGGCCAATGAGCAGTTCTTC. Translated: CASSLLKTAGTGANEQFF.

This rearrangement joins TRBV7-9 to TRBJ2-1, with D perhaps matching TRBD2 (6 bases). There are 19 residues in the CDR3. Germline V gene sequence: CDR1 SEHNR, CDR2 FQNEAQ (reference sequence). Trimming removed 1 base from V and 0 bases from J, with 19 bases in between. DNA of the CDR3: TGTGCCAGCAGCTTAGTTCGGGGGATGGGTCCCAGCTCCTACAATGAGCAGTTCTTC. Its translation: CASSLVRGMGPSSYNEQFF.

The table lists this clone with a count of one. The chain has TRBV21-1 and TRBJ2-1; the table's D call, TRBD2, was not checked against the DNA. TRBV21-1 is marked as a pseudogene. The CDR3 consists of 17 residues. This CDR3 reads CASSKRPSGGSYNEQFF. Here the CDR3 DNA reads TGTGCCAGCAGCAAAAGGCCGAGCGGGGGGTCCTACAATGAGCAGTTCTTC.

This clone has a handful of counts. The junction differs from germline at one of its ends, possibly a read error. The rearrangement joins TRBV10-3 to TRBJ2-1; D might be TRBD1 (6 bases). The CDR3 has 13 residues. Looked up from germline, CDR1 is ENHRY and CDR2 is SYGVKD. The CDR3 nucleotides are TGTGCCATCAGGGGTGACACGGACAGCCGCGCAGTCTTC. Translation: CAIRGDTDSRAVF.

The rearrangement uses TRBV11-2 and TRBJ2-7; D unresolved. V dropped 6 bases and J dropped 11 bases, with 20 bases sitting between them. The CDR3 spans 13 residues. The germline gives CDR1 SGHAT, CDR2 FQNNGV. As DNA, the CDR3 is TGTGCCAGCAGAAGTTATGCGGCGGCGGTGGAGTACTTC. Residues: CASRSYAAAVEYF.

V is TRBV11-3 and J is TRBJ2-5, with D possibly matching TRBD2 (6 bases). CDR3 length: 13 residues. V shed 2 bases and J shed 5 bases, with 9 bases lying between them. Germline V lookup: CDR1 SGHNT, CDR2 YENEEA. The CDR3 coding sequence is TGTGCCAGCAGCTTATATGGGGGGGAGACCCAGTACTTC. Its protein is CASSLYGGETQYF.

This clone appeared a single time. The chain has TRBV30 and TRBJ1-2, with D possibly TRBD1 on 6 matching bases. The CDR3 loop spans 16 amino acids. Trimming removed 4 bases at V and 8 bases at J, with 26 bases between. Per the germline V gene, CDR1 is GTSNPN and CDR2 is SVGIG (reference sequence). CDR3 residues: CAWTKQGAGLVQGYTF. In DNA, the CDR3 is TGTGCCTGGACCAAACAGGGTGCTGGTCTTGTACAGGGCTACACCTTC.

The gene calls are TRBV7-3 and TRBJ2-1; TRBD2 matches 13 bases. The V gene's germline CDR1 is SGHTA and CDR2 FQGTGA. This CDR3 comprises 15 residues. With V trimmed by 5 bases and J by 4 bases, 2 bases remained unmatched. The CDR3 DNA follows: TGTGCCAGCAGCCCGGGACTAGCGGGGTACAATGAGCAGTTCTTC. This encodes CASSPGLAGYNEQFF. The full variable domain, its missing parts supplied by reference TRBV7-3 and TRBJ2-1, is GAGVSQTPSNKVTEKGKYVELRCDPISGHTALYWYRQSLGQGPEFLIYFQGTGAADDSGLPNDRFFAVRPEGSVSTLKIQRTERGDSAVYLCASSPGLAGYNEQFFGPGTRLTVL.

CDR3 sequence reads: CASSPYTRAWNEQFF. In nucleotides, the CDR3 is TGTGCCAGCAGCCCTTATACCAGGGCTTGGAATGAGCAGTTCTTC. V is TRBV14 and J is TRBJ2-1; a possible D gene is TRBD1 (5 bases). This CDR3 region has 15 residues. Germline CDR1 SGHDN, CDR2 FVKESK. V was trimmed by 4 bases and J by 7 bases, leaving 17 bases between them.

Written as DNA, the CDR3 is TGTGCCAGCAGCTTGTCGGGTCCGACGGGGATCTCTCGGTATGGCTACACCTTC. This codes for CASSLSGPTGISRYGYTF. The chain joins TRBV5-6 to TRBJ1-2; D remains ambiguous. Trimming cost V 1 base and J 5 bases, with 24 bases left between them. The CDR3 runs to 18 residues. Germline values: CDR1 SGHDT, CDR2 YYEEEE. Full variable domain (rest looked up from reference TRBV5-6 and TRBJ1-2): DAGVTQSPTHLIKTRGQQVTLRCSPKSGHDTVSWYQQALGQGPQFIFQYYEEEERQRGNFPDRFSGHQFPNYSSELNVNALLLGDSALYLCASSLSGPTGISRYGYTFGSGTRLTVV.